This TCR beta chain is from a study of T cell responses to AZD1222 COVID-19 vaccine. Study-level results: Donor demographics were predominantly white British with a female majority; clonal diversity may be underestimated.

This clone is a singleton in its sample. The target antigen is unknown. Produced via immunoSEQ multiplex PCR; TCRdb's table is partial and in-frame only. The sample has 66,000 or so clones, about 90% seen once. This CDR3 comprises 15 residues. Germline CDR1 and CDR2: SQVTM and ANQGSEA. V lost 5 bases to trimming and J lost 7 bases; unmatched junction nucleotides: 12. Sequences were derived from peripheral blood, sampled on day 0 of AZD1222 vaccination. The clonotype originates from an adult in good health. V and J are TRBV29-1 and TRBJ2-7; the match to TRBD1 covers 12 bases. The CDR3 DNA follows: TGCAGCGTTCTAGGGACAGGGGGCCTGTCGGGGGAGCAGTACTTC. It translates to CSVLGTGGLSGEQYF.